What follows are 13 T cell receptor beta chains derived from one specimen sequenced in a study of T cells in Graves' hyperthyroidism and ophthalmopathy. Researchers took RNA transcripts and amplified the TCR beta CDR3 regions from them. Initially, a first-round RT-PCR of the TCR CDR3 employed the HTBI primer set. One entry per CDR3 protein, called by TCRdb with MiXCR from the multiplex PCR reads. The profile shows about 640,000 distinct CDR3 sequences, 20% of them singletons. The specimen sequenced was blood. Receptor source: a man aged 25 to 45 with Graves' ophthalmopathy.

Ten or more counts support this clonotype. This chain uses TRBV7-2 with TRBJ2-2, with 8 positions matching TRBD2. The trim removed 2 bases at V and 0 bases at J, leaving 5 bases unmatched. The CDR3 contains 17 residues. Germline CDR1 SGHTA, CDR2 FQGNSA. The CDR3 is CASSLILAGTNTGELFF. DNA for the CDR3: TGTGCCAGCAGCTTAATATTAGCGGGAACGAACACCGGGGAGCTGTTTTTT.

The chain links TRBV5-1 to TRBJ2-1, with D possibly matching TRBD2 (6 bases). Germline V gives CDR1 SGHRS, CDR2 YFSETQ. V shed 4 bases and J shed 9 bases, with 17 bases lying between them. The CDR3 has 14 amino acids. CDR3 loop: CASSILEGLGEQFF. CDR3 DNA: TGCGCCAGCAGCATACTGGAGGGCCTCGGTGAGCAGTTCTTC.

This clonotype has at least ten counts. The chain combines TRBV6-2 or TRBV6-3 with TRBJ1-1, with unresolved D. V was shortened by 2 bases and J by 2 bases, with 6 bases between the two germline ends. The germline V gene encodes CDR1 MNHEY and CDR2 SVGEGT. The CDR3 is 13 amino acids. CDR3 in amino acids: CASSYLDNTEAFF. As DNA, the CDR3 is TGTGCCAGCAGTTACCTAGACAACACTGAAGCTTTCTTT.

V gene TRBV7-9 combines with J gene TRBJ2-6; 10 nucleotides line up with TRBD1. CDR1 SEHNR and CDR2 FQNEAQ come from the germline V gene (reference sequence). Unmatched junction bases numbered 8, after V lost 5 bases and J lost 1 base. The CDR3 covers 18 residues. The CDR3 DNA is TGTGCCAGCAGCCCGCTGACAGGGGGCCGTTCTGGGGCCAACGTCCTGACTTTC. This encodes CASSPLTGGRSGANVLTF.

This clonotype was detected ten times or more. V usage is TRBV7-9 and J usage is TRBJ1-1; D may be TRBD1 (6 bases). The germline CDR1 and CDR2 sequences are SEHNR and FQNEAQ (reference sequence). CDR3 length equals 15 residues. V was clipped by 5 bases and J by 4 bases, with 17 bases between them. The CDR3 bases are TGTGCCAGCAGCCGGCCAGGGAAAGGGGGCACTGAAGCTTTCTTT. This encodes CASSRPGKGGTEAFF.

This clonotype was counted at least ten times. The gene calls are TRBV18 and TRBJ1-1, with D perhaps matching TRBD1 (5 bases). Trimming took 3 bases from V and 0 from J, leaving 8 bases between them. The germline V gene has CDR1 KGHSH and CDR2 LQKENI. The CDR3 is made up of 14 amino acids. As DNA, the CDR3 is TGTGCCAGCTCACCGGGACTTATGAACACTGAAGCTTTCTTT. It is translated as CASSPGLMNTEAFF. The full variable domain, completed using reference TRBV18 and TRBJ1-1, is NAGVMQNPRHLVRRRGQEARLRCSPMKGHSHVYWYRQLPEEGLKFMVYLQKENIIDESGMPKERFSAEFPKEGPSILRIQQVVRGDSAAYFCASSPGLMNTEAFFGQGTRLTVV.

This clonotype was counted many times. This sequence joins TRBV28 and TRBJ1-2; D is undetermined. CDR3 length: 13 residues. CDR1 MDHEN and CDR2 SYDVKM come from the germline V gene. V lost 5 bases to trimming and J lost 4 bases, with 11 bases between them. DNA for the CDR3: TGTGCCAGCAGTATCAAGGGCCTCTATGGCTACACCTTC. The encoded protein is CASSIKGLYGYTF.

The chain recombines TRBV4-1 with TRBJ1-5, with D possibly matching TRBD1 (5 bases). V lost 4 bases to trimming and J lost 1 base, with 11 bases between them. The CDR3 extends over 15 amino acids. Germline assignment: CDR1 MGHRA and CDR2 YSYEKL. The CDR3 loop is CASSPVRDSNQPQHF. CDR3 nucleotide sequence: TGCGCCAGCAGCCCAGTCCGGGACAGCAATCAGCCCCAGCATTTT.

A remark on this clonotype: Given a much more abundant clone one base away, this may be a read error. J is TRBJ1-1 and V is TRBV2, with TRBD1 identical over 8 bases. In germline, CDR1 is SNHLY, CDR2 FYNNEI. The CDR3 extends over 14 amino acids. The CDR3 DNA follows: TGTGTCAGCATCACGGGACAGGTGAACACTGAAGCTTTCTTT. It specifies CVSITGQVNTEAFF.

J is TRBJ2-5 and V is TRBV20-1; D is ambiguous. The germline V gene has CDR1 DFQATT and CDR2 SNEGSKA (reference sequence). This CDR3 spans 15 amino acids. With 5 bases removed from V and 1 base from J, the gap between germline ends came to 17 bases. The CDR3 is CSASAKGILQETQYF. The DNA for the CDR3 is TGCAGTGCTTCCGCGAAAGGGATACTCCAAGAGACCCAGTACTTC.

The table lists this clonotype with many counts. The chain is built from TRBV20-1 and TRBJ1-1, with a weak D call TRBD1 (5 bases). CDR3 size: 15 residues. Germline CDR1 is DFQATT and CDR2 is SNEGSKA (reference sequence). V was shortened by 1 base and J by 1 base, with 13 bases between the two germline ends. The chain's CDR3 is CSARVMAGTNTEAFF. The CDR3 nucleotides read TGCAGTGCTAGAGTGATGGCGGGGACGAACACTGAAGCTTTCTTT.

This clonotype was seen a few times. This may be a read error: a much more frequent sequence differs by one nucleotide. V usage is TRBV28 and J usage is TRBJ1-4; possibly TRBD1 for D (6 bases). Germline assignment: CDR1 MDHEN and CDR2 SYDVKM. The CDR3 consists of 15 residues. Trimming took off 5 bases at V and 9 bases at J, with 19 bases between the two ends. The CDR3 DNA follows: TGTGCCAGCAGTACCACAGGGAACGGGATTAAAAAACTGTTTTTT. The encoded protein is CASSTTGNGIKKLFF.

This clonotype was seen at least ten times. CDR3 in amino acids: CASSEGQGRGEQFF. The CDR3 nucleotides are TGTGCCAGCAGCGAGGGACAGGGTAGAGGTGAGCAGTTCTTC. The chain employs TRBV3-1 and TRBJ2-1; TRBD1 matches 9 bases. This CDR3 has 14 residues. The J segment lost 9 bases and the V segment lost 5 bases, leaving 8 bases of the junction unmatched. CDR1 LGHDT and CDR2 YNNKEL come from the germline V gene (reference sequence).